These 5 T cell receptor beta chains were all obtained from the same sample, sequenced in a study of beta chain features in type 1 diabetes. The isolated RNA, all of it, was reverse transcribed, so expressed TCRB transcripts were what got sequenced. The protocol was immunoSEQ multiplex PCR, while the TCRdb copy is restricted to in-frame clones and leaves out a portion. This table holds approximately 330,000 clones, 11% found once. Sequenced material: naive CD4+ T cells from blood. The receptors stem from a woman between 25 and 40 years old in good health.

This clone has a handful of counts. At one boundary the junction diverges from the germline segment, which might be a read error. This chain uses TRBV7-7 with TRBJ2-1; D is perhaps TRBD2 (6 bases). The CDR3 length is 13 residues. Germline-derived CDR1 and CDR2 are SSHAT and FNYEAQ (reference sequence). In DNA, the CDR3 is TGTGCTAGCAGCCCGGGACTTCCCAATGAGCAGTTCTTC. Translating gives CASSPGLPNEQFF.

About this clone: A much larger clonotype is one base distant, so this may be a read error. Because it lacks the conserved phenylalanine or tryptophan at the end, this CDR3 is likely a read error. This chain connects TRBV7-2 to TRBJ2-3; TRBD2 might be the D (6 bases). Germline loops: CDR1 SGHTA, CDR2 FQGNSA. The CDR3 length is 11 residues. With 6 bases removed from V and 9 bases from J, the gap between germline ends came to 10 bases. The chain's CDR3 is CASRSEGTQYS. CDR3 coding DNA: TGTGCCAGCAGATCGGAGGGCACGCAGTATTCT.

The V gene is TRBV4-1, the J gene TRBJ1-2; D perhaps matches TRBD1 (6 bases). This CDR3 contains 16 residues. Trimming pared 4 bases from V and 5 bases from J, leaving 20 bases between. Germline CDR1 MGHRA, CDR2 YSYEKL. The CDR3 reads CASSRARQEWFYGYTF. The CDR3 DNA reads TGCGCCAGCAGCCGAGCGAGACAGGAATGGTTTTATGGCTACACCTTC.

The chain carries TRBV5-6 and TRBJ2-3; TRBD1 might be the D (5 bases). This CDR3 region has 14 residues. V was shortened by 0 bases and J by 6 bases, with 11 bases between the two germline ends. Germline CDR1 reads SGHDT; CDR2 reads YYEEEE. In nucleotides, the CDR3 is TGTGCCAGCAGCTTGGTCAGGGAAGGCGATACGCAGTATTTT. Translation gives CASSLVREGDTQYF.

The chain joins TRBV19 to TRBJ1-5; 10 bases are a match to TRBD1. Germline V lookup: CDR1 LNHDA, CDR2 SQIVND (reference sequence). This CDR3 is built from 15 residues. The V and J ends lost 2 bases and 5 bases, in that order; junction bases with no gene match: 3. CDR3 loop: CASSIRTGGDQPQHF. CDR3 DNA sequence: TGTGCCAGTAGTATAAGGACAGGGGGGGATCAGCCCCAGCATTTT. Filled out from reference TRBV19 and TRBJ1-5, the complete variable domain reads DGGITQSPKYLFRKEGQNVTLSCEQNLNHDAMYWYRQDPGQGLRLIYYSQIVNDFQKGDIAEGYSVSREKKESFPLTVTSAQKNPTAFYLCASSIRTGGDQPQHFGDGTRLSIL.